Listed here are 15 T cell receptor beta chains from one sample, sequenced in a study of T cell clonality in common variable immunodeficiency. The repertoire was sequenced with immunoSEQ multiplex PCR; TCRdb's copy has only in-frame clones and lacks some. This sample includes approximately 45,000 clones with no singletons; its ten biggest clones take up over 2%. The sequenced material came from peripheral blood mononuclear cells. The receptors originated from a person aged 18 to 75 in good health.

The table lists this clone with many counts. The DNA read from the CDR3 is TGTGCCAGCAGCTTAGGCGTAGCTTCTAACTATGGC. Protein product: CASSLGVASNYG. The complete CDR3 protein is CASSLGVASNYGYTF. This rearrangement joins TRBV11-2 to TRBJ1-2; no definite D call. The read gets to within 3 residues of the CDR3 end, and the germline J gene fills in the rest. The CDR3 spans 15 residues. The V and J ends lost 1 base and 0 bases respectively, with 9 bases between them. Germline lookup yields CDR1 SGHAT and CDR2 FQNNGV.

This clone was counted at least ten times. The CDR3 end lies 3 residues beyond the end of the read and is filled in from the germline J gene. The chain links TRBV7-2 to TRBJ1-1, with D possibly TRBD1 on 5 matching bases. Trimming removed 5 bases from V and 7 bases from J, with 11 bases in between. The CDR3 is made up of 12 amino acids. Germline loops: CDR1 SGHTA, CDR2 FQGNSA. The CDR3 region is CASSPQVGEAFF. The part of the CDR3 DNA that was read is TGTGCCAGCAGCCCACAGGTTGGTGAA.

This clone was counted at least ten times. The read halts 3 residues ahead of the CDR3 end, with the missing end drawn from the germline J gene. The chain couples TRBV7-3 to TRBJ2-5, with TRBD1 identical over 7 bases. CDR1 and CDR2 (germline): SGHTA, FQGTGA. The CDR3 is made up of 14 amino acids. J lost 5 bases, V lost 3 bases, and 6 bases had no gene match. The CDR3 region is CASSFTGERETQYF. CDR3 bases read: TGTGCCAGCAGCTTTACAGGGGAAAGGGAGACC.

This clone was seen ten or more times. Sequencing ends 3 residues short of the CDR3 end; the germline J gene provides the rest. The chain joins TRBV15 to TRBJ2-5; a weak D match, TRBD2 (7 bases). The CDR3 runs 14 residues. The germline V gene has CDR1 LNHNV and CDR2 YYDKDF (reference sequence). The ends were cut back, 1 base at V and 7 bases at J, with 13 bases in the middle. The DNA read from the CDR3 is TGTGCCACCAGCAGAGCCGAGGGGGAGGGGACC. Protein sequence: CATSRAEGEGT. The CDR3 in full is CATSRAEGEGTQYF.

This clone has a count of ten or more. Sequencing ends 3 residues short of the CDR3 end; the germline J gene provides the rest. This chain uses TRBV20-1 with TRBJ2-5; 7 nucleotides line up with TRBD2. CDR1 and CDR2 from the germline V gene are DFQATT and SNEGSKA (reference sequence). There are 15 residues in the CDR3. With V trimmed by 4 bases and J by 1 base, 9 bases remained unmatched. The CDR3 loop reads CSATRLATSQETQYF. The sequenced CDR3 bases are TGCAGTGCTACCCGACTAGCCACTTCCCAAGAGACC.

This clone was detected only a few times. Read data end 3 residues before the CDR3 end; the end is taken from the germline J gene. The V call is TRBV19, the J call TRBJ2-4; perhaps TRBD1 as D (6 bases). The CDR3 is made up of 14 amino acids. In germline, CDR1 is LNHDA, CDR2 SQIVND (reference sequence). The CDR3 bases that were read are TGTGCCAGTAGTATCCCAGGGGCGCGCTATGGT. Its protein is CASSIPGARYG. The full CDR3 is CASSIPGARYGQYF.

There are many counts of this clone. The sequence runs out 3 residues before the end of the CDR3; the remainder is reconstructed from the germline J gene. The chain combines TRBV7-3 with TRBJ2-1; no firm D call. V was pared by 2 bases and J by 3 bases, with 17 bases between. This CDR3 contains 17 residues. Germline V CDR1 and CDR2: SGHTA, FQGTGA. The part of the CDR3 DNA that was read is TGTGCCAGCAGCTTATCGACAAGTCTCCCAGGCTACAATGAG. It yields the protein CASSLSTSLPGYNE. The entire CDR3 protein is CASSLSTSLPGYNEQFF.

In its sample, this clone was seen many times. The read terminates 3 residues ahead of where the CDR3 ends, so the germline J gene completes it. The chain combines TRBV19 with TRBJ1-5; possibly TRBD1 for D (5 bases). V was shortened by 2 bases and J by 6 bases, with 11 bases between the two germline ends. The CDR3 length is 14 residues. CDR1 is LNHDA, CDR2 SQIVND, per germline (reference sequence). Here the CDR3 reads CASSIRGEIQPQHF. The covered CDR3 bases are TGTGCCAGTAGTATAAGGGGCGAGATTCAGCCC.

This clone was seen a few times. The missing CDR3 end, 3 residues past where the read stops, is filled in from the germline J gene. The chain combines TRBV7-9 with TRBJ1-2; D remains ambiguous. Trimming cost V 2 bases and J 3 bases, with 13 bases left between them. Germline V CDR1 and CDR2: SEHNR, FQNEAQ (reference sequence). This CDR3 spans 15 amino acids. This CDR3 is CASSLNYMSDYGYTF. The DNA read from the CDR3 is TGTGCCAGCAGCTTAAATTACATGAGCGACTATGGC.

This clone was counted at least ten times. The observed sequence ends 3 residues before the CDR3 terminus, with the missing tail filled in from the germline J gene. The chain is built from TRBV20-1 and TRBJ2-7; 8 nucleotides align to TRBD1. Per the germline V gene, CDR1 is DFQATT and CDR2 is SNEGSKA (reference sequence). The CDR3 contains 14 residues. The junction had 6 bases not matched to a gene; V was cut back by 2 bases and J by 3 bases. The covered CDR3 bases are TGCAGTGCTAGACCGACAGGGGAGTTCTACGAG. Its protein product is CSARPTGEFYE. The complete CDR3 sequence is CSARPTGEFYEQYF.

This clone was seen many times. The DNA ends 3 residues before the CDR3 does, and the rest of the CDR3 is filled in from the germline J gene. V and J are TRBV30 and TRBJ2-3; D unclear. This CDR3 is built from 13 residues. Germline CDR1 is GTSNPN and CDR2 is SVGIG (reference sequence). V lost 2 bases to trimming and J lost 5 bases, with 11 bases between them. CDR3 protein: CAWSRRTGDTQYF. CDR3 DNA, as far as it was read: TGTGCCTGGAGTCGCAGAACGGGAGATACG.

This clone was recorded many times. The CDR3: CSALAENTEAFF. Partial CDR3 DNA: TGCAGCGCTTTGGCAGAGAACACTGAA. V is TRBV29-1 and J is TRBJ1-1; no reliable D call. The read gets to within 3 residues of the CDR3 end, and the germline J gene fills in the rest. Trimming took 7 bases from V and 1 from J, leaving 10 bases between them. The CDR3 runs to 12 residues. The germline V gene has CDR1 SQVTM and CDR2 ANQGSEA.

Ten or more counts support this clone. The read ends 3 residues shy of where the CDR3 ends; the end is completed using the germline J gene. The chain uses TRBV5-1 and TRBJ1-4; 7 bases agree with TRBD1. CDR3 size: 15 residues. CDR1 SGHRS and CDR2 YFSETQ come from the germline V gene. Trimming at V came to 5 bases and at J to 0 bases, leaving 4 bases not matched to a gene. The part of the CDR3 DNA that was read is TGCGCCAGCAGTCCCGGGACAGCAACTAATGAAAAA. Residues: CASSPGTATNEK. The entire CDR3 protein is CASSPGTATNEKLFF.

This clone showed up many times. The CDR3 DNA, read in part, is TGCAGCGTTCAGGACAGTCGTGGG. This gives the protein CSVQDSRG. The full CDR3 protein reads CSVQDSRGAFF. The V gene is TRBV29-1, the J gene TRBJ1-1; D may be TRBD1 (6 bases). Coverage ceases 3 residues before the CDR3 finishes, and the germline J gene fills in the end. The CDR3 covers 11 residues. CDR1 SQVTM and CDR2 ANQGSEA come from the germline V gene.

A word on this clone: Read data end 3 residues before the CDR3 end; the end is taken from the germline J gene. This chain joins TRBV19 and TRBJ2-7, with 8 positions matching TRBD1. V lost 5 bases to trimming and J lost 5 bases; unmatched junction nucleotides: 14. Germline CDR1 reads LNHDA; CDR2 reads SQIVND (reference sequence). The CDR3 has 16 amino acids. The covered CDR3 bases are TGTGCCAGTAGTGCCCGAAAGACAGGGGCAGGGGACGAG. Amino acids: CASSARKTGAGDE. The entire CDR3 reads CASSARKTGAGDEQYF.